A selection of T cell receptor beta chains follows, all from one sample in a study of shared clonotypes between healthy human individuals. Here immunoSEQ multiplex PCR was the method, and the copy in TCRdb shows in-frame clones only, minus some. The sample records 560,000 or so clones, 95% to 97% being singletons. The sample comprised naive CD8+ T cells sorted from blood. The receptors stem from a woman in her twenties or thirties in good health. Both conserved end residues are part of each CDR3. Fields, in order: V gene, J gene, CDR3 protein.

TRBV10-1	TRBJ2-3	CASSGIGSGSDTQYF
TRBV7-9	TRBJ2-7	CASSSPLEQYF
TRBV4-1	TRBJ1-1	CASSQTYMNTEAFF
TRBV9	TRBJ2-1	CASSGKTSGSFIEQFF
TRBV29-1	TRBJ2-7	CSVLGREREQYF
TRBV4-1	TRBJ2-1	CASSQEGVVQFF
TRBV28	TRBJ1-1	CASSDVGAGATEAFF
TRBV30	TRBJ2-7	CAWALGYEQYF
TRBV28	TRBJ1-5	CASRLPGQGTGPQHF
TRBV28	TRBJ2-1	CASRMGWMGQGINEQFF
TRBV7-9	TRBJ2-7	CASSPGQGASYEQYF
TRBV6-6	TRBJ2-2	CASSPGANTGELFF
TRBV2	TRBJ2-2	CASSASWSISSSGRPPGELFF
TRBV30	TRBJ2-7	CAWSVLGTQVLVEQYF
TRBV9	TRBJ1-1	CASSVVRGLGTEAFF
TRBV10-3	TRBJ2-3	CAISSADTDTQYF
TRBV7-9	TRBJ2-3	CASSPVRGSSWDTQYF
TRBV5-1	TRBJ2-2	CASSLGPLVAGELFF
TRBV5-4	TRBJ2-1	CASSFRQGNNEQFF
TRBV19	TRBJ2-2	CASSMWLTSNGELFF
TRBV19	TRBJ2-2	CASSILGLTNTGELFF
TRBV10-3	TRBJ2-2	CAIWTYNTGELFF
TRBV19	TRBJ2-1	CASSASGSSYNEQFF
TRBV5-6	TRBJ2-7	CASSFRRDTFYEQYF
TRBV4-2	TRBJ1-2	CASSQEGLVGNYGYTF
TRBV15	TRBJ1-2	CATSREAYGYTF
TRBV9	TRBJ2-1	CASTATRTGHEQFF
TRBV19	TRBJ2-7	CASSISWEHEQYF
TRBV9	TRBJ2-7	CASSEGGTGYEQYF
TRBV28	TRBJ2-3	CASSLTGTSTFSHTDTQYF
TRBV27	TRBJ2-3	CASSLSRGADTQYF
TRBV27	TRBJ2-2	CASSLVTGELFF
TRBV29-1	TRBJ1-2	CSVEAGDQGYGYTF
TRBV5-1	TRBJ1-5	CASSLYRDQPQHF
TRBV2	TRBJ1-6	CASSKGNSPLHF
TRBV7-9	TRBJ2-3	CASSSPIRGSPEDTQYF
TRBV11-2	TRBJ2-7	CASSGRQGSYEQYF
TRBV5-4	TRBJ2-7	CASSIRGGRELYF
TRBV4-1	TRBJ2-3	CASSQGPAGADTQYF
TRBV7-9	TRBJ2-7	CASSPPTGRYEQYF
TRBV9	TRBJ1-1	CASSSILGPGQGAAFF
TRBV19	TRBJ2-7	CASSIGWEQYF
TRBV6-6	TRBJ2-1	CASSYLAGGGVNEQFF
TRBV28	TRBJ2-5	CASSFQGQETQYF
TRBV2	TRBJ1-5	CASSELQATIEPQHF
TRBV10-3	TRBJ1-6	CAISESPSGGNSPLHF
TRBV5-1	TRBJ2-7	CASSYPGQGNEQYF
TRBV7-9	TRBJ2-7	CASSLETPYEQYF
TRBV25-1	TRBJ1-6	CASSGLPGRDNSPLHF
TRBV27	TRBJ2-7	CASSHRGLTYEQYF
TRBV9	TRBJ1-1	CASSVGDTSNTEAFF